The clone carrying this T cell receptor (beta chain) has only a few counts. Its antigen is still unknown. This library used around 400 ng RNA and molecular barcoded adaptors spanning alpha/delta and beta/gamma chains. Each CDR3 protein is one row after TCRdb ran MiXCR on the reads. This table has around 140,000 distinct CDR3 sequences, 13% appearing once. These data originate in a study of read filtering for tumor transcriptome and immune sequencing. The wider study: Transcriptome libraries were built from DNase-treated RNA.

Sampling of bone marrow took place during active disease in every patient. General study points: RNA-seq captured clonotypes less deeply and reliably than IR-seq.

This CDR3 comprises 15 residues. Germline CDR1 and CDR2: MGHRA and YSYEKL. With 3 bases clipped from V and 7 bases from J, the junction kept 8 bases outside the gene matches. The source is a donor aged 40 or over with multiple myeloma. The material sequenced was a population of CD138-negative cells sorted from bone marrow. The chain recombines TRBV4-1 with TRBJ2-3, with 9 nucleotides matching TRBD2. The CDR3 DNA reads TGCGCCAGCAGCCAGATCCTAGCGGGACGATATACGCAGTATTTT. The encoded protein is CASSQILAGRYTQYF.